This TCR beta chain was captured by sequencing in a study of siplizumab effects on memory and regulatory T cells. On this clone: The antigen is undetermined.

Data came from immunoSEQ multiplex PCR; TCRdb stores just in-frame clones and leaves some out. There are around 26,000 clones in the sample; roughly 88% occur only once, and 24% lies in the top ten. V lost 10 bases and J lost 5, with 14 bases in between. This CDR3 comprises 13 residues. CDR1 and CDR2 (germline): LNHDA, SQIVND (reference sequence). Study conclusions and caveats: Fewer alloreactive sequences mapped to unstimulated CD4+ memory cells under siplizumab. Alloreactive clones mapping to unstimulated subsets formed only a minor fraction.

The receptor's source is a human donor in good health. The V call is TRBV19, the J call TRBJ2-2, with D perhaps matching TRBD2 (6 bases). Sequencing input: memory CD4+ T cells sorted from blood. The CDR3 here is CATGRIGTGELFF. Written as DNA, the CDR3 is TGTGCCACGGGGAGGATCGGAACCGGGGAGCTGTTTTTT.